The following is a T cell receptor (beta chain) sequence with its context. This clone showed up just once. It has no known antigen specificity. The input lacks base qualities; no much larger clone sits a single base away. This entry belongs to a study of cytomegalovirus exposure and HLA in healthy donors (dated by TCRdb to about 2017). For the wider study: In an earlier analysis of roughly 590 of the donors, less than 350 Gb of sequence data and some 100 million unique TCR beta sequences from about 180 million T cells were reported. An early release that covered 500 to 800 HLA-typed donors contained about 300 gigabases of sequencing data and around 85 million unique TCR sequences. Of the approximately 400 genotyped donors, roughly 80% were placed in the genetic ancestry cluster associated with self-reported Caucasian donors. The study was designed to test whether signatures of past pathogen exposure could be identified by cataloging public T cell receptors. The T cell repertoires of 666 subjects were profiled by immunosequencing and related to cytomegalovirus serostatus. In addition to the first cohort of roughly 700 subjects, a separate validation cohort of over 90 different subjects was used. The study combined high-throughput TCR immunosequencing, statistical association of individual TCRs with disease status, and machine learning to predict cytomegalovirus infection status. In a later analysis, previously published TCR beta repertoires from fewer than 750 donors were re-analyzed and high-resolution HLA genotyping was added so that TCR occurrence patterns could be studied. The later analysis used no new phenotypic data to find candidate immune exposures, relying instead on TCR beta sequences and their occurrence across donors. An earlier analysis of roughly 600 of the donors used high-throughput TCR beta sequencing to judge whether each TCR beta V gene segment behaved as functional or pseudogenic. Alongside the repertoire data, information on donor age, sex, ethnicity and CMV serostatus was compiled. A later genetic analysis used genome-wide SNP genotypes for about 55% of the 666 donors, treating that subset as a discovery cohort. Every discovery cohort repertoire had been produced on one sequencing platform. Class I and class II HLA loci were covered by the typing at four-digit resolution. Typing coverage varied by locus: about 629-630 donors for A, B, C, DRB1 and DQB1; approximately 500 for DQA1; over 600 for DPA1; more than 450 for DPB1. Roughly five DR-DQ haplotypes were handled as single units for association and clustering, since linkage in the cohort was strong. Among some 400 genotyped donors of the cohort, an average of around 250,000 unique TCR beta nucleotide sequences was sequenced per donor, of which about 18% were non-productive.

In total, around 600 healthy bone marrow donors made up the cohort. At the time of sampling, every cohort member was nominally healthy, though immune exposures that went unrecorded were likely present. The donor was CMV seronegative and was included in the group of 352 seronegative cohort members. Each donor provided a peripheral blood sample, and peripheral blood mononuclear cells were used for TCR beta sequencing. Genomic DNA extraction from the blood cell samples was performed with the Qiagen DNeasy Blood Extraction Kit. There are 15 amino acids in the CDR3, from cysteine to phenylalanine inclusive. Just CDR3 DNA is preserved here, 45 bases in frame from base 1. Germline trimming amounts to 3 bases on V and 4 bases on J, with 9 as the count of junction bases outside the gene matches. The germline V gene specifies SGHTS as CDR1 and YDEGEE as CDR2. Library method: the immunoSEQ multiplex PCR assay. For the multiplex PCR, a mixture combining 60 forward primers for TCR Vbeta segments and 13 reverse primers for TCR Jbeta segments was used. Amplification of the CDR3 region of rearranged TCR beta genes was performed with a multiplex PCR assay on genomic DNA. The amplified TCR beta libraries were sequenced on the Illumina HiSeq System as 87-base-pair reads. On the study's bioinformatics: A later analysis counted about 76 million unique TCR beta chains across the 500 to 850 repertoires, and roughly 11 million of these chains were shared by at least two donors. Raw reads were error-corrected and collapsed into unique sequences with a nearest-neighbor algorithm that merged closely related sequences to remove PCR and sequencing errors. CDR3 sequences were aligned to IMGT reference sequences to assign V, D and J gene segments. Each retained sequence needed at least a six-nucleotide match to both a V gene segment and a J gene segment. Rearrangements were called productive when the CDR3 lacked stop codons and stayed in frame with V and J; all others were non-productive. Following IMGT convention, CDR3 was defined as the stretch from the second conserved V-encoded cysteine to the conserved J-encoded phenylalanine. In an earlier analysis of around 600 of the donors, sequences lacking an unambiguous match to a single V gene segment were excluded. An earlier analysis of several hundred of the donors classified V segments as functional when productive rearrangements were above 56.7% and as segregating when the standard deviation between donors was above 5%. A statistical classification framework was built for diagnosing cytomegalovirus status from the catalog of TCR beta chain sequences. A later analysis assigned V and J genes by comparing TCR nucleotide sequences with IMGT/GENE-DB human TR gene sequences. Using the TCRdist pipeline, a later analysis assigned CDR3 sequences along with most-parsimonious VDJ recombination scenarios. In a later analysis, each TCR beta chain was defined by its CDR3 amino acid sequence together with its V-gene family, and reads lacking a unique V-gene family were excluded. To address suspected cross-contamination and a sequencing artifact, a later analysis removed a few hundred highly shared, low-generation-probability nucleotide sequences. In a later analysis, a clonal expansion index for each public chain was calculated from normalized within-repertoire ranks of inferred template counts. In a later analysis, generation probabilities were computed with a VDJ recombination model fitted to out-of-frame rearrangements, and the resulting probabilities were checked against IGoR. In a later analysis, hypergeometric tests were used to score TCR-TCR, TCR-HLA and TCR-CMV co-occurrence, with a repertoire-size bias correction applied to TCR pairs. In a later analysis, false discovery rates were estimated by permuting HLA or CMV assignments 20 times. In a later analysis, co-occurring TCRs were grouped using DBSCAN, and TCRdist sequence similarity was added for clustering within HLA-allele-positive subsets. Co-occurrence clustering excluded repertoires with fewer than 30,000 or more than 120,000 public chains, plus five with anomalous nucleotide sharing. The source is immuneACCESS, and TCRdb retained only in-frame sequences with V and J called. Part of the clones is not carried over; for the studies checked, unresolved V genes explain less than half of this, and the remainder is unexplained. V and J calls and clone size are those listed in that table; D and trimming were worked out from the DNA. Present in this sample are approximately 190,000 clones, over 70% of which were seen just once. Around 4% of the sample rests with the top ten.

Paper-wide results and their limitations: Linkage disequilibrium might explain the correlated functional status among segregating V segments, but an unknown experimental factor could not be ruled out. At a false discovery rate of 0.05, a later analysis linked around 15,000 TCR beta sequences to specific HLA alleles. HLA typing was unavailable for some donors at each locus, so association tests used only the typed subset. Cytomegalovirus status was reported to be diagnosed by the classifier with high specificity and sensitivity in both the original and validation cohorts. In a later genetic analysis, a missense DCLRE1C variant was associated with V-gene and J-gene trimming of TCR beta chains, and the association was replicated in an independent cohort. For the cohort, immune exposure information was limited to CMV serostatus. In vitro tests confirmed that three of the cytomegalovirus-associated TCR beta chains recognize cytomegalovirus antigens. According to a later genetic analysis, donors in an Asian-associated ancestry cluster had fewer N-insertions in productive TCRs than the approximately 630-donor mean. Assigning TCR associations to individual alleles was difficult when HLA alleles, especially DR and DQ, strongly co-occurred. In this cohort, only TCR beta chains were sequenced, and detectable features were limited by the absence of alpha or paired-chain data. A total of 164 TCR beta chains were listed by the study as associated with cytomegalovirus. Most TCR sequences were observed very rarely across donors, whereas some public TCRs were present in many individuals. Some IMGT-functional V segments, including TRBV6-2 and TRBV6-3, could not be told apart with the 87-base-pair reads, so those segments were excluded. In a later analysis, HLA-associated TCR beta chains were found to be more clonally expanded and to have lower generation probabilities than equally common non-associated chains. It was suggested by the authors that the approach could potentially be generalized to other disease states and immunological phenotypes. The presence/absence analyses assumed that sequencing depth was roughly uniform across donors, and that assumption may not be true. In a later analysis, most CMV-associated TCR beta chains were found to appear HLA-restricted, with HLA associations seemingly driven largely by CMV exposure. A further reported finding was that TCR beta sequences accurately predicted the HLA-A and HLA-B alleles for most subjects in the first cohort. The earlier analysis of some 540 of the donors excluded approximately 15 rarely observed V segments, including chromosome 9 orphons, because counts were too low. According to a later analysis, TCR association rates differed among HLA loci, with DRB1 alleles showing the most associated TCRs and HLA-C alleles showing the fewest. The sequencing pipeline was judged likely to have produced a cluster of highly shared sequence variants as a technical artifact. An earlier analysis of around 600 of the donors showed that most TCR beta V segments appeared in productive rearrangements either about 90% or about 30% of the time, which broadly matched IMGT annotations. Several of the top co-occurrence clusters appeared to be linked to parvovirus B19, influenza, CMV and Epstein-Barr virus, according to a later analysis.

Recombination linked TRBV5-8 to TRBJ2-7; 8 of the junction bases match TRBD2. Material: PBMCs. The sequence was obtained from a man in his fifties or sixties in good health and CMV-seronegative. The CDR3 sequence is CASSWWVAGLYEQYF. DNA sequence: TGTGCCAGCAGCTGGTGGGTAGCGGGGCTATACGAGCAGTACTTC.